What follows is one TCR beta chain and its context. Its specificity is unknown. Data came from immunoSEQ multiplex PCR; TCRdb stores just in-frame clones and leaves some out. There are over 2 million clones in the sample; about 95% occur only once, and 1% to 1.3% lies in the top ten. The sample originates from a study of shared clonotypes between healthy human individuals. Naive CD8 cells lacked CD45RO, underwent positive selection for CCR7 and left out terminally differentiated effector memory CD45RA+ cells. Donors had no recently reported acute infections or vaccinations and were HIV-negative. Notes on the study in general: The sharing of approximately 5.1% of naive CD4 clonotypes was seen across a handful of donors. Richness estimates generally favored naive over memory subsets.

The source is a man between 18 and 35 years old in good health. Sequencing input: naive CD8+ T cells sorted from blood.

CDR3 nucleotides: TGTGCCAGCAGCTTAGGGGTAACTAGTCCCCATGAGCAGTTCTTC. Protein product: CASSLGVTSPHEQFF. The chain uses TRBV7-8 and TRBJ2-1; possible D gene TRBD2, 5 bases. Trimming shortened V by 1 base and J by 8 bases, and 15 bases separated the two germline ends. The CDR3 has 15 amino acids. Germline-derived CDR1 and CDR2 are SGHVS and FQNEAQ.